The 5 T cell receptor beta chains listed next were all sequenced from one sample in a study of immune evolution from preneoplasia to lung adenocarcinoma. Profiling relied on immunoSEQ multiplex PCR, and the TCRdb table lists in-frame clones only, not all of them. The sample has about 14,000 clones; about 80% are singletons. Sequencing was carried out using FFPE minimally invasive lung adenocarcinoma tissue. The receptors shown here come from a person aged 70 to 85 with lung adenocarcinoma.

This chain connects TRBV7-9 to TRBJ2-1; D ambiguous. Germline-derived CDR1 and CDR2 are SEHNR and FQNEAQ (reference sequence). Trimming shortened V by 2 bases and J by 4 bases, and 12 bases separated the two germline ends. This CDR3 comprises 15 residues. CDR3 region: CASSLQGNFYNEQFF. In nucleotides, the CDR3 is TGTGCCAGCAGCTTACAAGGGAACTTTTACAATGAGCAGTTCTTC.

This clone was observed a few times. The V and J genes are TRBV19 and TRBJ1-5, with TRBD1 identical over 8 bases. Germline V gene data show CDR1 as LNHDA and CDR2 as SQIVND (reference sequence). Trimming took 6 bases from V and 6 from J; bases not matched to a gene: 4. This CDR3 region has 13 residues. CDR3 in DNA: TGTGCCAGTAGCAAGGACAGGGTTCAGCCCCAGCATTTT. This encodes CASSKDRVQPQHF.

The genes are TRBV29-1 and TRBJ1-2; D is unclear. Germline assignment: CDR1 SQVTM and CDR2 ANQGSEA. CDR3 length: 13 residues. Trimming cost V 3 bases and J 2 bases, with 10 bases left between them. This CDR3 is CSVESRPNYGYTF. DNA of the CDR3: TGCAGCGTTGAGAGCAGGCCAAACTATGGCTACACCTTC. Based on the CDR3 plus reference TRBV29-1 and TRBJ1-2, the full variable domain is SAVISQKPSRDICQRGTSLTIQCQVDSQVTMMFWYRQQPGQSLTLIATANQGSEATYESGFVIDKFPISRPNLTFSTLTVSNMSPEDSSIYLCSVESRPNYGYTFGSGTRLTVV.

This chain connects TRBV28 to TRBJ2-2; 8 bases are shared with TRBD1. This CDR3 is built from 16 residues. J was trimmed by 1 base and V by 5 bases; bases with no gene match: 6. The germline V gene has CDR1 MDHEN and CDR2 SYDVKM. CDR3 sequence: CASSTQGGRNTGELFF. The CDR3 DNA sequence: TGTGCCAGCAGTACACAGGGGGGCAGGAACACCGGGGAGCTGTTTTTT. The full variable domain, rest sourced from reference TRBV28 and TRBJ2-2, is DVKVTQSSRYLVKRTGEKVFLECVQDMDHENMFWYRQDPGLGLRLIYFSYDVKMKEKGDIPEGYSVSREKKERFSLILESASTNQTSMYLCASSTQGGRNTGELFFGEGSRLTVL.

The rearrangement links TRBV2 to TRBJ2-1; no reliable D call. V lost 7 bases and J lost 5, with 15 bases in between. In germline, CDR1 is SNHLY, CDR2 FYNNEI. This CDR3 region has 14 residues. CDR3 sequence reads: CASIETWGNNEQFF. The CDR3, as DNA: TGTGCCAGCATCGAGACATGGGGAAACAATGAGCAGTTCTTC.